This TCR beta chain is from a study of regulatory T cells in long-lasting Graves disease. Trimming removed 1 base from V and 4 bases from J; junction bases left unmatched: 5. In germline, CDR1 is LNHNV, CDR2 YYDKDF (reference sequence). CDR3 length: 16 residues. Time point in this sample: newly diagnosed GD, antithyroid drugs for less than 3 months. PBMCs were the source of the RNA used for TCR sequencing. Blood from the periphery, around 10 milliliters in all, was drawn into EDTA tubes. Assembly of TCR beta libraries relied on iRepertoire HTBI primers together with Arm-PCR of CDR3 regions. TCRdb fed the multiplex PCR reads into MiXCR, producing one record per CDR3 protein. The repertoire consists of approximately 540,000 distinct CDR3 sequences, with more than 10% occurring once and the leading ten covering 8% to 10%. Findings of the study overall: Persistent disease preferred TRBV28, TRBJ1-2 and TRBJ2-5; new disease, TRBV20-1 and TRBJ2-1. Persistent patients had a count of shared public clonotypes (around 2,700) that exceeded that of new patients (roughly 1,000).

For this clonotype: The target antigen is unknown.

This sample also belongs to another study, concerning T cells in Graves' hyperthyroidism and ophthalmopathy. Turning to that study: The primer set for the first-round RT-PCR of the TCR CDR3 was HTBI.

J is TRBJ2-2 and V is TRBV15; 8 bases are a match to TRBD1. This clonotype was sampled from a woman aged 25 to 39 with Graves disease. The sample consisted of peripheral blood mononuclear cells (PBMCs), taken at new diagnosis, from a patient treated with antithyroid drugs. CDR3 nucleotides: TGTGCCACCAGCAGAGGCAGACAGGGGACCACCGGGGAGCTGTTTTTT. Its translation: CATSRGRQGTTGELFF.